The TCR beta chain described here comes from a study of T cell repertoires in cytomegalovirus infection. Each CDR3 protein is one row after TCRdb ran MiXCR on the reads. The sample holds 300,000 to 400,000 distinct CDR3 sequences, approximately 18% seen once. Comment on this clonotype: Its antigen is currently unknown.

V gave up 2 bases and J gave up 1 base; unmatched junction bases: 7. The germline V gene encodes CDR1 DFQATT and CDR2 SNEGSKA (reference sequence). The CDR3 sequence is 16 residues long. Study conclusions and caveats: HLA-C-restricted CMV clonotypes gave the most frequent clonotype in two of eight donors.

This receptor was taken from a human donor in good health (CMV status not recorded). Some clones in this sample may be carry-over from other donors' samples. Material for sequencing was PBMCs. The chain links TRBV20-1 to TRBJ2-1; 8 bases are a match to TRBD1. The CDR3 DNA reads as TGCAGTGCTAGACGACCCAGGGGGCCATCCTACAATGAGCAGTTCTTC. It codes for CSARRPRGPSYNEQFF.